Sequencing of this TCR beta chain was carried out in a study of T cell responses to AZD1222 COVID-19 vaccine. Study-level points and caveats: The donors showed a predominance of white British ancestry and of females, with possible underestimation of clonal diversity.

As for this clone: What it binds is not known.

V was clipped by 5 bases and J by 0 bases, with 8 bases between them. The CDR3 consists of 14 residues. Germline V CDR1 and CDR2: LNHDA, SQIVND (reference sequence). Profiled with immunoSEQ multiplex PCR; TCRdb holds only in-frame clones, not every one. The repertoire has roughly 50,000 clones, 70% to 90% of them found once; the top ten carry approximately 14%. Analyses pooled second doses at about 4 or about 12 weeks. The chain links TRBV19 to TRBJ1-5; no definite D call. The sample in question was peripheral blood, obtained 28 days after the second AZD1222 dose. This clonotype was obtained from an adult who received the AZD1222 COVID-19 vaccine. CDR3 sequence: CASSDQISNQPQHF. The CDR3, as DNA: TGTGCCAGTAGTGACCAGATTAGCAATCAGCCCCAGCATTTT.